The 23 T cell receptor beta chains listed next were all sequenced from one sample in a study of CD8+CD57+ T cells in acquired aplastic anemia. CDR3 and TCR beta VDJ profiling relied on genomic DNA as the template. One entry per CDR3 protein results from TCRdb running MiXCR on the reads. The sample records around 170,000 distinct CDR3 sequences, about three fifths being singletons. The material sequenced was sorted CD4+, CD8+, or CD8+CD57+ T cells (not recorded which) from PBMCs. Source of these receptors: a human donor in good health.

The chain combines TRBV7-8 with TRBJ2-1, with D possibly TRBD1 on 6 matching bases. CDR1 SGHVS and CDR2 FQNEAQ come from the germline V gene. CDR3 length: 13 amino acids. The ends were cut back, 2 bases at V and 6 bases at J, with 8 bases in the middle. In DNA form, the CDR3 reads TGTGCCAGCAGCTTACCAGGGGCCAATGAGCAGTTCTTC. It translates to CASSLPGANEQFF.

The chain couples TRBV5-1 to TRBJ2-5, with no clear D. The length of the CDR3 is 14 residues. CDR1 is SGHRS and CDR2 is YFSETQ in the germline V gene. V gave up 4 bases and J gave up 3 bases, with 13 bases separating them. The CDR3 nucleotides read TGCGCCAGCAGCCCAGAGAGAGGAGAAGAGACCCAGTACTTC. Its protein product is CASSPERGEETQYF.

The rearrangement uses TRBV20-1 and TRBJ2-1; perhaps TRBD1 as D (5 bases). The germline V gene has CDR1 DFQATT and CDR2 SNEGSKA (reference sequence). The ends were cut back, 2 bases at V and 7 bases at J, with 18 bases in the middle. The CDR3 runs 15 residues. For the CDR3, the DNA is TGCAGTGCTAGAAATCGACAGCCGAACATAAATGAGCAGTTCTTC. Protein sequence: CSARNRQPNINEQFF.

This clonotype was recorded once. The rearrangement uses TRBV20-1 and TRBJ2-1; D gene ambiguous. The CDR3 is 15 residues long. Germline V gene data show CDR1 as DFQATT and CDR2 as SNEGSKA (reference sequence). V was shortened by 3 bases and J by 0 bases, with 12 bases between the two germline ends. CDR3 bases: TGCAGTGCTAGTGCTCGTAAAAGCTCCTACAATGAGCAGTTCTTC. Protein sequence: CSASARKSSYNEQFF.

This clonotype has just one count. This chain's CDR3 is CASGLVPGNQPQHF. The DNA of the CDR3 is TGTGCTAGTGGTTTGGTACCGGGCAATCAGCCCCAGCATTTT. This sequence joins TRBV12-5 and TRBJ1-5; no clear D. The CDR3 runs to 14 residues. The germline V and J ends were trimmed by 0 bases and 2 bases, with 5 bases remaining between them. Looked up from germline, CDR1 is LGHNT and CDR2 is FRNRAP.

The rearrangement joins TRBV9 to TRBJ2-1, with D hard to call. CDR1 is SGDLS, CDR2 YYNGEE, per germline. CDR3 length: 14 residues. V lost 0 bases, J lost 4 bases, and 8 bases lay in between. CDR3 protein: CASSVGPMYNEQFF. The DNA for the CDR3 is TGTGCCAGCAGCGTAGGGCCTATGTACAATGAGCAGTTCTTC.

This chain connects TRBV20-1 to TRBJ2-7; 8 bases map to TRBD2. The CDR3 contains 12 residues. The J segment lost 0 bases and the V segment lost 8 bases, leaving 3 bases of the junction unmatched. Germline V gives CDR1 DFQATT, CDR2 SNEGSKA (reference sequence). The CDR3 DNA reads TGCAGTTACGGGGGGGCCTCCTACGAGCAGTACTTC. Translated, it gives CSYGGASYEQYF.

Of note for this clonotype: One junction end does not reproduce the germline sequence, and a read error may be involved. The chain couples TRBV15 to TRBJ1-1; a weak D match, TRBD1 (6 bases). The germline CDR1 and CDR2 sequences are LNHNV and YYDKDF (reference sequence). The CDR3 covers 16 residues. CDR3 amino acids: CATSGSARGLNTEAFF. The CDR3 DNA reads as TGTGCCACCAGCGGCTCAGCCAGGGGCTTGAACACTGAGGCTTTCTTT.

The gene calls are TRBV5-1 and TRBJ2-3; D is perhaps TRBD2 (5 bases). Between the trimmed V and J ends, which lost 4 bases and 0 bases, there was a span of 15 bases. Per the germline V gene, CDR1 is SGHRS and CDR2 is YFSETQ. This CDR3 has 16 residues. The CDR3, as DNA: TGCGCCAGCAGCCAAACCCGGGTAGCGAGCACAGATACGCAGTATTTT. Translation gives CASSQTRVASTDTQYF.

The genes are TRBV29-1 and TRBJ1-5; 8 nucleotides match TRBD1. The CDR3 is made up of 12 amino acids. Trimming removed 4 bases from V and 7 bases from J; junction bases left unmatched: 3. Germline V gives CDR1 SQVTM, CDR2 ANQGSEA. The CDR3 DNA reads as TGCAGCGTTGGACAGGGGAGCCAGCCCCAGCATTTT. This encodes CSVGQGSQPQHF. The complete variable domain, with remaining parts taken from reference TRBV29-1 and TRBJ1-5, reads SAVISQKPSRDICQRGTSLTIQCQVDSQVTMMFWYRQQPGQSLTLIATANQGSEATYESGFVIDKFPISRPNLTFSTLTVSNMSPEDSSIYLCSVGQGSQPQHFGDGTRLSIL.

The chain is built from TRBV7-9 and TRBJ2-3; TRBD2 matches at 9 bases. There are 14 residues in the CDR3. With 6 bases clipped from V and 5 bases from J, the junction kept 6 bases outside the gene matches. The germline CDR1 and CDR2 sequences are SEHNR and FQNEAQ (reference sequence). The DNA for the CDR3 is TGTGCCAGCAGGATAGCGGGAGTGATAGATACGCAGTATTTT. Residues: CASRIAGVIDTQYF.

The CDR3 reads CASSGGGYNQPQHF. DNA for the CDR3: TGTGCCAGCAGCGGCGGAGGGTACAATCAGCCCCAGCATTTT. V gene TRBV11-2 combines with J gene TRBJ1-5, with D unclear. Trimming shortened V by 5 bases and J by 3 bases, and 11 bases separated the two germline ends. The CDR3 is made up of 14 amino acids. Germline CDR1 is SGHAT and CDR2 is FQNNGV.

Comment on this clonotype: The junction does not match germline at one end; this may be a read error. The chain uses TRBV4-1 and TRBJ1-6, with D tentatively TRBD1 (5 bases). Germline assignment: CDR1 MGHRA and CDR2 YSYEKL. CDR3 length: 15 amino acids. CDR3 sequence reads: CASSQVWGRNSLLHF. The CDR3 DNA sequence: TGCGCCAGCAGCCAAGTGTGGGGCCGGAATTCACTCCTCCACTTT.

For this clonotype: A much larger clone is a single base away; this may be a read error. This chain connects TRBV20-1 to TRBJ2-4; TRBD1 aligns across 9 bases. CDR1 DFQATT and CDR2 SNEGSKA come from the germline V gene (reference sequence). The V gene end was trimmed by 6 bases and the J gene end by 12 bases; junction bases not matched to a gene: 12. This CDR3 comprises 13 residues. Here the CDR3 reads CSANPGQGYTQYF. CDR3 nucleotides: TGCAGTGCCAACCCGGGACAGGGCTACACTCAGTACTTC.

The chain has TRBV5-8 and TRBJ2-7; no clear D gene. Trimming cost V 6 bases and J 2 bases, with 18 bases left between them. The CDR3 extends over 15 amino acids. Per the germline V gene, CDR1 is SGHTS and CDR2 is YDEGEE. The CDR3 DNA reads TGTGCCAGCACCCCCCCCCCTGAATCTCCCTACGAGCAGTACTTC. Its translation: CASTPPPESPYEQYF.

The rearrangement joins TRBV24-1 to TRBJ2-1; 10 nucleotides agree with TRBD1. From germline, CDR1 is KGHDR and CDR2 SFDVKD. This CDR3 contains 20 residues. The trim removed 5 bases at V and 5 bases at J, leaving 20 bases unmatched. In nucleotides, the CDR3 is TGTGCCACCAGTGCTAGGGGACAGGGGTTGGTTAGCGGGTACAACAATGAGCAGTTCTTC. Its translation is CATSARGQGLVSGYNNEQFF.

This clonotype was seen more than once but under ten times. The chain carries TRBV9 and TRBJ1-6; D gene unclear. This CDR3 is built from 14 residues. Germline CDR1 reads SGDLS; CDR2 reads YYNGEE. The V and J ends lost 4 bases and 10 bases respectively, with 15 bases between them. CDR3 sequence: CASSQTYHNSPLHF. In DNA form, the CDR3 reads TGTGCCAGCAGCCAAACCTATCACAACTCACCCCTCCACTTT. Full variable domain (missing parts from reference TRBV9 and TRBJ1-6): DSGVTQTPKHLITATGQRVTLRCSPRSGDLSVYWYQQSLDQGLQFLIQYYNGEERAKGNILERFSAQQFPDLHSELNLSSLELGDSALYFCASSQTYHNSPLHFGNGTRLTVT.

V gene TRBV20-1 combines with J gene TRBJ1-1, with D uncertain. The germline gives CDR1 DFQATT, CDR2 SNEGSKA (reference sequence). V lost 4 bases to trimming and J lost 3 bases, with 9 bases between them. The CDR3 extends over 12 amino acids. The CDR3 region has the DNA TGCAGTGCTACTTTCGAGTACACTGAAGCTTTCTTT. This codes for CSATFEYTEAFF.

The rearrangement links TRBV25-1 to TRBJ2-6, with 12 bases aligning to TRBD2. V shed 5 bases, J shed 0 bases, and the junction held 11 bases outside the gene matches. Germline V gene lookup returns CDR1 MGHDK and CDR2 SYGVNS. This CDR3 region has 20 residues. The CDR3 loop reads CASSSSFRTSGTSGANVLTF. The CDR3 DNA reads as TGTGCCAGCAGTTCCTCCTTTAGGACTAGCGGGACCTCTGGGGCCAACGTCCTGACTTTC.

This clonotype showed up just a few times. The chain recombines TRBV24-1 with TRBJ1-2; D perhaps matches TRBD1 (6 bases). Germline-derived CDR1 and CDR2 are KGHDR and SFDVKD. Trimming pared 4 bases from V and 8 bases from J, leaving 16 bases between. The CDR3 consists of 14 residues. CDR3 DNA sequence: TGTGCCACCAGTGACCACTCCGGGACAACCGGCTACACCTTC. Amino acid sequence: CATSDHSGTTGYTF.

The chain joins TRBV7-2 to TRBJ2-7; no firm D call. Trimming stripped 2 bases from V and 0 bases from J, with 14 bases between. Per germline, CDR1 SGHTA and CDR2 FQGNSA. This CDR3 is built from 16 residues. CDR3 sequence (DNA): TGTGCCAGCAGCTTAAGGCCGGCGGTTGGCTCCTACGAGCAGTACTTC. Encoded protein: CASSLRPAVGSYEQYF.

The sample holds one count of this clonotype. This chain links TRBV20-1 with TRBJ2-3, with D maybe TRBD2 (6 bases). CDR1 is DFQATT, CDR2 SNEGSKA, per germline (reference sequence). Trimming removed 5 bases at V and 1 base at J, with 19 bases between. The CDR3 extends over 16 amino acids. DNA of the CDR3: TGCAGTGCTGTCCGGGACTTCATCGGGGGCACAGATACGCAGTATTTT. The encoded protein is CSAVRDFIGGTDTQYF.

The chain combines TRBV6-1 with TRBJ1-5; D gene uncertain. V lost 4 bases, J lost 6 bases, and 13 bases lay in between. Germline V gives CDR1 MNHNS, CDR2 SASEGT. The CDR3 extends over 14 amino acids. The CDR3: CASSVHSRAQPQHF. CDR3 coding DNA: TGTGCCAGCAGTGTACATTCTAGGGCTCAGCCCCAGCATTTT.